Shown below are 3 T cell receptor beta chains from a single sample sequenced in a study of T cell clonality in common variable immunodeficiency. Their antigens are not known. Produced via immunoSEQ multiplex PCR; TCRdb's table is partial and in-frame only. The sample holds under 3,000 clones, and no clone turns up only once. The study's findings and limits: Fewer deletions and N-nucleotide insertions were reportedly seen in common variable immunodeficiency TCR beta sequences.

The sample was peripheral blood mononuclear cells. Every receptor here comes from a human donor with common variable immunodeficiency.

This clone has just a few counts. The missing CDR3 end, 3 residues past where the read stops, is filled in from the germline J gene. V gene TRBV6-2 or TRBV6-3 combines with J gene TRBJ2-3; D is uncertain. The ends were cut back, 2 bases at V and 4 bases at J, with 4 bases in the middle. Per germline, CDR1 MNHEY and CDR2 SVGEGT. The CDR3 is 12 residues long. The chain's CDR3 is CASSYRADTQYF. The sequenced part of the CDR3 DNA is TGTGCCAGCAGTTACCGGGCAGATACG.

This clone is large by share. The CDR3 end falls 3 residues outside the read, so it is completed with the germline J gene. The chain carries TRBV29-1 and TRBJ1-1, with D possibly being TRBD1 (5 bases). V was pared by 7 bases and J by 5 bases, with 11 bases between. The germline V gene encodes CDR1 SQVTM and CDR2 ANQGSEA. The CDR3 spans 11 residues. The CDR3 bases that were read are TGCAGCGCCCAAGGGGTAACTGAA. Its translation is CSAQGVTE. The full CDR3 sequence reads CSAQGVTEAFF.

Note on this clone: The read is 3 residues too short to cover the CDR3 end, so that end is filled in from the germline J gene. The chain has TRBV18 and TRBJ1-2, with a tentative D call TRBD1 (5 bases). The germline V gene encodes CDR1 KGHSH and CDR2 LQKENI. The CDR3 consists of 14 residues. The sequenced part of the CDR3 DNA is TGTGCCAGCTCACCGACGGCGGGGGAGGGAGGC. Amino acid sequence: CASSPTAGEGG. Given in full, the CDR3 is CASSPTAGEGGYTF.